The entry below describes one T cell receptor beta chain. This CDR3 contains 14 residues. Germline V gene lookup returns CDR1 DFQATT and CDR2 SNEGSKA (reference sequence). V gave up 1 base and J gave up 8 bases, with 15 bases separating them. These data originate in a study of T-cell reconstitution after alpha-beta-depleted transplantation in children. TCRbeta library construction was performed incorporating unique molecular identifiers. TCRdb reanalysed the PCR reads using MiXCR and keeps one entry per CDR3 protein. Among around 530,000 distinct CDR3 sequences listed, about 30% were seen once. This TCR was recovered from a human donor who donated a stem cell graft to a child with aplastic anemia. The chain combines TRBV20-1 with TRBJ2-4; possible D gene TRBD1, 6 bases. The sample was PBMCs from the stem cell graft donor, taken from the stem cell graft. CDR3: CSARVVTGADIQYF. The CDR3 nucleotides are TGCAGTGCTAGAGTCGTGACAGGCGCGGACATTCAGTACTTC.